The next 17 T cell receptor beta chains were all read from a single sample in a study of blood T cell repertoires in COVID-19. Profiling relied on immunoSEQ multiplex PCR, and the TCRdb table lists in-frame clones only, not all of them. The sample lists 300,000 to 450,000 clones, approximately 86% seen once, with around 3% in the top ten. Sequenced: peripheral blood. The receptors were gathered from a human donor in a cohort sampled during active COVID-19.

The V call is TRBV19, the J call TRBJ1-2, with 9 bases fitting TRBD1. Germline V lookup: CDR1 LNHDA, CDR2 SQIVND (reference sequence). This CDR3 is 15 amino acids long. V trimming: 5 bases; J trimming: 8 bases; junction bases outside the gene matches: 12. Here the CDR3 reads CASSPGQGFLLGYTF. As DNA, the CDR3 is TGTGCCAGTAGTCCGGGACAGGGATTTTTGTTGGGCTACACCTTC.

The chain uses TRBV30 and TRBJ2-1; 11 bases are shared with TRBD2. This CDR3 has 17 residues. Germline CDR1 and CDR2: GTSNPN and SVGIG (reference sequence). Trimming removed 3 bases from V and 0 bases from J; junction bases left unmatched: 7. CDR3 DNA sequence: TGTGCCTGGAGCGCAATACTAGCGGGAGACTCCTACAATGAGCAGTTCTTC. Protein product: CAWSAILAGDSYNEQFF.

This clone has a single count. The rearrangement links TRBV4-2 to TRBJ1-4, with a weak D call TRBD1 (6 bases). Trimming took 1 base from V and 5 from J, leaving 8 bases between them. The CDR3 has 14 residues. Germline CDR1 LGHNA, CDR2 YNFKEQ. The CDR3 loop reads CASSQGGGNEKLFF. The CDR3 DNA reads as TGTGCCAGCAGCCAAGGAGGGGGAAATGAAAAACTGTTTTTT.

This chain's CDR3 is CASSLGQGPYNEQFF. The CDR3 DNA reads as TGTGCCAGCAGCTTAGGACAAGGCCCCTACAATGAGCAGTTCTTC. The gene calls are TRBV11-1 and TRBJ2-1; no clear D gene. Looked up from germline, CDR1 is SGHAT and CDR2 is FQDESV (reference sequence). V was clipped by 1 base and J by 2 bases, with 9 bases between them. This CDR3 region has 15 residues.

J is TRBJ2-1 and V is TRBV5-1; TRBD2 matches at 8 bases. Looked up from germline, CDR1 is SGHRS and CDR2 is YFSETQ. The CDR3 is 17 residues long. V shed 4 bases, J shed 0 bases, and the junction held 9 bases outside the gene matches. The CDR3 nucleotides read TGCGCCAGCAGCAGGGCGGGGGGACTCAGCTCCTACAATGAGCAGTTCTTC. Translation gives CASSRAGGLSSYNEQFF. Based on the CDR3 plus reference TRBV5-1 and TRBJ2-1, the full variable domain is KAGVTQTPRYLIKTRGQQVTLSCSPISGHRSVSWYQQTPGQGLQFLFEYFSETQRNKGNFPGRFSGRQFSNSRSEMNVSTLELGDSALYLCASSRAGGLSSYNEQFFGPGTRLTVL.

The chain recombines TRBV5-1 with TRBJ2-7; tentative D call: TRBD1 (5 bases). This CDR3 comprises 16 residues. Per the germline V gene, CDR1 is SGHRS and CDR2 is YFSETQ. V lost 0 bases and J lost 0, with 13 bases in between. In DNA form, the CDR3 reads TGCGCCAGCAGCTTGGGGCAGGGCTTAAGCTCCTACGAGCAGTACTTC. Translating gives CASSLGQGLSSYEQYF. Complete variable domain (other parts from reference TRBV5-1 and TRBJ2-7): KAGVTQTPRYLIKTRGQQVTLSCSPISGHRSVSWYQQTPGQGLQFLFEYFSETQRNKGNFPGRFSGRQFSNSRSEMNVSTLELGDSALYLCASSLGQGLSSYEQYFGPGTRLTVT.

CDR3 in DNA: TGTGCCAGCCGGGCCAGGGGGCTCACTGAAGCTTTCTTT. It codes for CASRARGLTEAFF. The V gene is TRBV12-3 or TRBV12-4, the J gene TRBJ1-1; TRBD1 matches 8 bases. V was clipped by 8 bases and J by 4 bases; unmatched bases: 6. The CDR3 is 13 amino acids.

The rearrangement joins TRBV21-1 to TRBJ2-2; the table's D gene call, TRBD2, was not cross checked with the DNA. TRBV21-1 is marked as a pseudogene. The CDR3 has 21 amino acids. Here the CDR3 reads CASSWKIRGTSGPRATGELFF. The CDR3 nucleotides are TGTGCCAGCAGCTGGAAAATCCGGGGGACTAGCGGGCCTCGAGCCACCGGGGAGCTGTTTTTT.

J is TRBJ2-7 and V is TRBV28; 7 bases are shared with TRBD2. Unmatched junction bases numbered 9, after V lost 6 bases and J lost 1 base. Looked up from germline, CDR1 is MDHEN and CDR2 is SYDVKM. The length of the CDR3 is 15 residues. The DNA for the CDR3 is TGTGCCAGCAGGGACGCGGGAGTCGGGTCCTACGAGCAGTACTTC. Translating it yields CASRDAGVGSYEQYF.

This clone has only one observation. The V call is TRBV19, the J call TRBJ1-5; the D gene is possibly TRBD1 (5 bases). This CDR3 region has 18 residues. The V end lost 0 bases, the J end lost 0 bases, and 15 bases lay between the germline ends. Germline CDR1 is LNHDA and CDR2 is SQIVND (reference sequence). The CDR3 is CASSIENRQIYSNQPQHF. The CDR3 nucleotides read TGTGCCAGTAGTATAGAAAACAGGCAAATTTATAGCAATCAGCCCCAGCATTTT.

The DNA of the CDR3 is TGTGCCAGCAGTGATCGGGGGGTTGTATACGAGCAGTACTTC. It codes for CASSDRGVVYEQYF. The chain carries TRBV2 and TRBJ2-7, with 7 bases matching TRBD2. CDR3 length equals 14 residues. After removal of 3 bases from V and 4 bases from J, the junction contained 6 bases not matched to a gene. Germline V gives CDR1 SNHLY, CDR2 FYNNEI.

As regards this clone: This sample also contains other DNA sequences that code for the same CDR3. The chain joins TRBV9 to TRBJ2-2; 8 nucleotides agree with TRBD2. CDR3 length: 16 amino acids. Germline V gene sequence: CDR1 SGDLS, CDR2 YYNGEE. Germline trimming cut 0 bases from V and 1 base from J; bases unmatched to any gene: 2. The CDR3 bases are TGTGCCAGCAGCGTAGGGCTAGCGGGGAACACCGGGGAGCTGTTTTTT. Residues: CASSVGLAGNTGELFF. Using reference TRBV9 and TRBJ2-2 for the parts outside the CDR3, the full variable domain is DSGVTQTPKHLITATGQRVTLRCSPRSGDLSVYWYQQSLDQGLQFLIQYYNGEERAKGNILERFSAQQFPDLHSELNLSSLELGDSALYFCASSVGLAGNTGELFFGEGSRLTVL.

The chain couples TRBV30 to TRBJ2-3; 9 bases align to TRBD1. The length of the CDR3 is 14 residues. Germline assignment: CDR1 GTSNPN and CDR2 SVGIG (reference sequence). The junction had 7 bases not matched to a gene; V was cut back by 4 bases and J by 5 bases. The CDR3 nucleotides are TGTGCCTGGACCTCAACAGGGGGCCAAGATACGCAGTATTTT. It yields the protein CAWTSTGGQDTQYF.

The chain recombines TRBV5-1 with TRBJ2-7, with 10 bases lining up with TRBD1. Germline V gene data show CDR1 as SGHRS and CDR2 as YFSETQ. V gave up 3 bases and J gave up 12 bases; unmatched junction bases: 6. This CDR3 comprises 12 residues. The CDR3 DNA reads as TGCGCCAGCAGCTACGGACAGGGGGAACCGTACTTC. Translated, it gives CASSYGQGEPYF. Using reference TRBV5-1 and TRBJ2-7 for the parts outside the CDR3, the full variable domain is KAGVTQTPRYLIKTRGQQVTLSCSPISGHRSVSWYQQTPGQGLQFLFEYFSETQRNKGNFPGRFSGRQFSNSRSEMNVSTLELGDSALYLCASSYGQGEPYFGPGTRLTVT.

The rearrangement joins TRBV3-1 (or the pseudogene TRBV3-2) to TRBJ1-4, with D maybe TRBD1 (5 bases). The CDR3 totals 15 residues. Looked up from germline, CDR1 is LGHDT and CDR2 is YNNKEL (reference sequence). V gave up 1 base and J gave up 2 bases, with 8 bases separating them. The CDR3 spells CASSQVRGTNEKLFF. Written as DNA, the CDR3 is TGTGCCAGCAGCCAAGTAAGGGGTACTAATGAAAAACTGTTTTTT.

The chain couples TRBV7-9 to TRBJ2-7; a weak D match, TRBD1 (5 bases). The V gene lost 4 bases and the J gene lost 5 bases, with 18 bases spanning the gap. This CDR3 region has 15 residues. Germline assignment: CDR1 SEHNR and CDR2 FQNEAQ (reference sequence). CDR3 in amino acids: CASSSLSRAADEQYF. The CDR3 region has the DNA TGTGCCAGCAGCTCCCTATCCAGGGCCGCGGACGAGCAGTACTTC.

CDR3 protein: CASSLWTSGRYEQYF. CDR3 coding DNA: TGTGCCAGCAGCTTGTGGACTAGCGGGAGGTACGAGCAGTACTTC. This chain uses TRBV5-6 with TRBJ2-7; 14 bases fit TRBD2. V shed 1 base and J 4 bases; nucleotides not matched to a gene: 1. Germline V lookup: CDR1 SGHDT, CDR2 YYEEEE. The CDR3 spans 15 residues.